This T cell receptor (beta chain) was observed in a study of blood T cell repertoires in COVID-19. Study-wide background: From T cells, B-cell-depleted T cells, or PBMCs came the material, which was cDNA or gDNA.

With 1 base removed from V and 1 base from J, the gap between germline ends came to 7 bases. Germline V gene sequence: CDR1 SEHNR, CDR2 FQNEAQ (reference sequence). This CDR3 is 14 amino acids long. About this clone itself: This specimen includes other DNA sequences encoding the same CDR3.

In the original processing: Nucleated cell number was recorded as an estimate derived from reference gene primer amplification. Data came from immunoSEQ multiplex PCR; TCRdb stores just in-frame clones and leaves some out. V, J and clone size are taken as reported in that table, and D and trimming were inferred from the DNA itself. Of 90,000 to 100,000 clones in the sample, 82% were seen once. The rearrangement joins TRBV7-9 to TRBJ1-1; tentatively, D is TRBD1 (6 bases). Sequenced material: peripheral blood. The TCR sequence derives from a man between 65 and 85 years old with active or convalescent COVID-19. CDR3 protein: CASSLGGQNTEAFF. The CDR3 nucleotides are TGTGCCAGCAGCTTAGGGGGGCAGAACACTGAAGCTTTCTTT.